The entry below gives a single T cell receptor (beta chain) sequence along with its context. Its antigen is currently not known. Per-base qualities were not stored, and no clone one base away is much larger. One collaborating source in Seattle enrolled patients during active infection and followed them longitudinally through the course of disease. Each collaborating institution followed its own protocols to collect whole blood in K2EDTA tubes. For TCRbeta analysis, collaborator samples were shipped as frozen whole blood, as isolated PBMCs, or as DNA extracted from either sample type. CDR1 MNHEY and CDR2 SVGAGI were looked up in the germline V gene. Including the terminal cysteine and phenylalanine, the CDR3 comprises 13 residues. The DNA shown is the 39-base CDR3, in frame from base 1. The junction shows trimming of 6 bases on V and 5 bases on J, and the gene matches do not reach 6 bases of it. This specimen comes from a study of blood T cell repertoires in COVID-19 (dated by TCRdb to the early 2020s). Background on the whole study: Collaborator samples came from the United States, Italy and Spain and covered acute and convalescent phases of COVID-19. A freely available public database, intended as a resource for researchers studying the immune response to SARS-CoV-2, is where the repertoires were released. Where available, HLA class I and class II types were taken from metadata supplied by the sample provider and were not determined by assay-based typing. The dataset comprised deeply sampled blood TCRbeta repertoires from subjects exposed to, actively infected with, or recovered from COVID-19. Nearly every sample came with metadata listing a de-identified subject ID, COVID-19 status, age in years and sex. The samples were drawn from two sources: the first 160 participants of the ongoing ImmuneRACE study, and 1,000 to 1,500 subjects contributed by 6 global collaborators. The material from the prospective study consisted of cDNA or gDNA derived from T cells, B-cell-depleted T cells, or PBMCs. The full study reports these points: How much clinical and demographic metadata was included differed by source and by participant, and the metadata was provided uncurated.

TCRbeta CDR3 regions were amplified from genomic DNA using the immunoSEQ Assay, a bias-controlled multiplex PCR. The study's own analysis went as follows. The number of nucleated cells in each sample was estimated from the amplification of reference gene primers within the assay. To quantify the absolute abundance of each unique TCRbeta CDR3 rearrangement, sequence reads were collapsed and filtered. For each sample, productive Simpson clonality was calculated by taking the square root of Simpson's diversity index across productive rearrangements. TCRdb retrieved this table from immuneACCESS and kept in-frame rearrangements only. Not all clones are present; in checked studies, unresolved V genes account for under half, and no reason is known for the remainder. V and J calls plus clone size are reproduced from that table; the DNA served to infer D and trimming. Here the sample has about 170,000 clones; more than 85% occur a single time. Less than 0.7% of the sample belongs to the ten largest clones.

The TCR was taken from a man aged 60 to 75 with COVID-19, enrolled during active disease. What was sequenced was peripheral blood. The chain is assembled from TRBV6-5 and TRBJ1-1; TRBD1 fits 7 bases in the junction. The DNA reads TGTGCCAGCAGGACTGACAGGGAGACTGAAGCTTTCTTT. The translation is CASRTDRETEAFF.